This T cell receptor beta chain was sequenced in a study of cytomegalovirus exposure and HLA in healthy donors. General study findings and limits: In a later analysis, V- and J-gene trimming of beta chains associated with a DCLRE1C missense variant, replicated independently.

Concerning this clone itself: What it binds is unknown.

V was clipped by 3 bases and J by 7 bases, with 19 bases between them. This CDR3 is built from 15 residues. CDR1 SGHNT and CDR2 YENEEA come from the germline V gene. PCR was performed using 60 Vbeta and 13 Jbeta primers. Produced via immunoSEQ multiplex PCR; TCRdb's table is partial and in-frame only. The sample carries approximately 120,000 clones, roughly 81% recorded once. The clonotype comes from a woman aged 25 to 39 in good health and CMV-seronegative. The rearrangement joins TRBV11-3 to TRBJ2-7; D may be TRBD2 (5 bases). The source material was PBMCs. CDR3 protein: CASSFSARILGEQYF. DNA for the CDR3: TGTGCCAGCAGCTTTAGCGCTAGGATCCTAGGAGAGCAGTACTTC.